A selection of T cell receptor beta chains follows, all from one sample in a study of cytotoxic CD8 clonotypes in ibrutinib-treated CLL. Sequencing used immunoSEQ multiplex PCR; TCRdb keeps in-frame clones, though not all of them. The data contain more than 200,000 clones, 70% of them singletons. Sequenced here: PBMCs, sampled after 24 months of ibrutinib treatment. The receptors were gathered from a human donor with chronic lymphocytic leukemia. CDR3s include the opening cysteine and the closing phenylalanine or tryptophan. Fields, in order: CDR3 length, V gene, J gene, CDR3 protein.

15	TRBV9	TRBJ2-3	CASSVVATGVNTQYF
17	TRBV15	TRBJ2-2	CATSREYGTGNTGELFF
16	TRBV14	TRBJ2-1	CASSLLGAPQYNEQFF
15	TRBV4-1	TRBJ2-7	CASSPGTGVAYEQYF
15	TRBV18	TRBJ2-7	CASSPGGLQGVEQYF
14	TRBV18	TRBJ1-1	CASSTRSGNTEAFF
15	TRBV6-1	TRBJ1-1	CASSLGTGPNTEAFF
17	TRBV28	TRBJ2-7	CASSPLLWAGGMDEQYF
16	TRBV9	TRBJ2-5	CASSVVLGQGRETQYF
15	TRBV27	TRBJ2-5	CASSSGLAGLETQYF
14	TRBV18	TRBJ1-5	CASSPLPGNQPQHF
15	TRBV4-2	TRBJ2-7	CASSQEQGPTYEQYF
15	TRBV28	TRBJ2-7	CASRVRSTVWNEQYF
13	TRBV9	TRBJ1-2	CASSPQTRIGYTF
14	TRBV7-6	TRBJ2-7	CASSSSGPSYEQYF
16	TRBV27	TRBJ2-7	CASSLRGTSGSYEQYF
15	TRBV7-9	TRBJ1-2	CASSSTDRIHYGYTF
16	TRBV5-1	TRBJ2-7	CASSLGDRGSSYEQYF
16	TRBV5-4	TRBJ2-7	CASSLGSTPQAYEQYF
14	TRBV18	TRBJ2-7	CASSPGTGWNEQYF
14	TRBV6-5	TRBJ2-7	CASSLRRGSYEQYF
14	TRBV4-2	TRBJ2-5	CASSQDGGEETQYF
12	TRBV6-5	TRBJ2-3	CASSPAGDTQYF
14	TRBV7-3	TRBJ2-7	CASSRGKGSGEQYF
14	TRBV4-3	TRBJ1-5	CASSQDSYNQPQHF
16	TRBV11-2	TRBJ2-1	CASSRLAGNSYNEQFF
14	TRBV6-5	TRBJ1-2	CASSSYDRTYGYTF
14	TRBV5-1	TRBJ2-1	CASSLAQGYNEQFF
16	TRBV18	TRBJ1-5	CASSPQSTSNNQPQHF
15	TRBV5-6	TRBJ1-5	CASSLTGWGNQPQHF
12	TRBV4-1	TRBJ2-1	CASSRDPNEQFF
16	TRBV9	TRBJ2-3	CASSVGTGRGTDTQYF
13	TRBV7-9	TRBJ2-1	CASSMGGVGEQFF
16	TRBV19	TRBJ1-4	CASKLTGNLAAEKLFF
14	TRBV19	TRBJ2-1	CASTGGDFYNEQFF
14	TRBV6-5	TRBJ2-7	CASSYRGTDYEQYF
12	TRBV4-1	TRBJ2-1	CASSQDGGEQFF
15	TRBV29-1	TRBJ1-1	CSVPKGQRLGTEAFF
16	TRBV7-9	TRBJ1-1	CASSLSLGAANTEAFF
12	TRBV29-1	TRBJ2-1	CSVERQLNEQFF
12	TRBV5-1	TRBJ2-5	CASSDSQETQYF
13	TRBV6-6	TRBJ1-3	CATDGSSGNTIYF